Listed here are 9 T cell receptor beta chains from one sample, sequenced in a study of OX40 agonist ivuxolimab in advanced cancers. The data were produced by immunoSEQ multiplex PCR, yet TCRdb's version contains in-frame clones alone and is incomplete. This table holds around 80,000 clones, roughly nine tenths found once. Sample: CD4+ or CD8+ T cells sorted from blood, taken in a trial of the OX40 agonist ivuxolimab. These receptors all stem from an adult with an advanced solid tumor such as melanoma, head and neck, liver or kidney cancer.

The CDR3: CASRPTGASGNTIYF. Written as DNA, the CDR3 is TGTGCCAGCAGGCCAACAGGGGCCTCTGGAAACACCATATATTTT. J is TRBJ1-3 and V is TRBV28; TRBD1 matches 7 bases. The germline CDR1 and CDR2 sequences are MDHEN and SYDVKM. The V and J ends lost 6 bases and 0 bases, in that order; junction bases with no gene match: 5. The CDR3 has 15 residues. The entire variable domain, with the rest obtained from reference TRBV28 and TRBJ1-3, is as follows: DVKVTQSSRYLVKRTGEKVFLECVQDMDHENMFWYRQDPGLGLRLIYFSYDVKMKEKGDIPEGYSVSREKKERFSLILESASTNQTSMYLCASRPTGASGNTIYFGEGSWLTVV.

This clone was seen a single time. The rearrangement links TRBV5-1 to TRBJ2-5; TRBD1 matches 8 bases. Matching the DNA end better, TRBJ2-7 makes the J call doubtful. Per the germline V gene, CDR1 is SGHRS and CDR2 is YFSETQ. The CDR3 sequence is 15 residues long. CDR3 DNA sequence: TGCGCCAGCAGCCTGGGCCGGGACAGGCACCACGAGCAGTACTTC. Its protein product is CASSLGRDRHHEQYF.

V usage is TRBV9 and J usage is TRBJ1-6; no reliable D call. The CDR3 spans 17 residues. CDR1 and CDR2 (germline): SGDLS, YYNGEE. V lost 4 bases and J lost 6, with 20 bases in between. Here the CDR3 reads CASSPEVWTSGNSPLHF. The DNA of the CDR3 is TGTGCCAGCAGCCCCGAGGTCTGGACGTCCGGTAATTCACCCCTCCACTTT.

V and J are TRBV7-9 and TRBJ1-2, with TRBD1 matching over 11 bases. V trimming: 5 bases; J trimming: 8 bases; junction bases outside the gene matches: 13. CDR3 length: 16 amino acids. The germline V gene has CDR1 SEHNR and CDR2 FQNEAQ (reference sequence). DNA for the CDR3: TGTGCCAGCAGCCAAGGGACAGGGGGAGAAAACTCAGGCTACACCTTC. Its translation: CASSQGTGGENSGYTF.

V and J are TRBV10-1 and TRBJ1-6; D remains ambiguous. Looked up from germline, CDR1 is WNHNN and CDR2 is SYGVQD (reference sequence). V was clipped by 3 bases and J by 8 bases, with 8 bases between them. This CDR3 region has 13 residues. CDR3 in amino acids: CASSEGPYSPLHF. The DNA of the CDR3 is TGCGCCAGCAGTGAAGGACCCTATTCACCCCTCCACTTT.

The chain is built from TRBV6-5 and TRBJ1-2; 8 nucleotides line up with TRBD1. Trimming cost V 6 bases and J 4 bases; bases outside gene matches: 10. CDR3 length: 15 amino acids. Germline CDR1 is MNHEY and CDR2 is SVGAGI. CDR3 DNA sequence: TGTGCCAGCAGCCCCGGACAGGGCTCGTCCTATGGCTACACCTTC. It codes for CASSPGQGSSYGYTF.

V is TRBV5-8 and J is TRBJ1-6; 8 bases map to TRBD1. The germline V gene has CDR1 SGHTS and CDR2 YDEGEE. V was pared by 4 bases and J by 8 bases, with 11 bases of the junction left unmatched. The CDR3 is made up of 16 amino acids. The CDR3 protein is CASSLWLQGADSPLHF. As DNA, the CDR3 is TGTGCCAGCAGCCTATGGCTCCAGGGGGCGGATTCACCCCTCCACTTT.

The rearrangement links TRBV30 to TRBJ2-2, with D tentatively TRBD1 (5 bases). This CDR3 spans 12 amino acids. Germline assignment: CDR1 GTSNPN and CDR2 SVGIG (reference sequence). V lost 3 bases to trimming and J lost 6 bases, with 8 bases between them. The CDR3 protein is CAWSQGPGELFF. The CDR3 DNA reads TGTGCCTGGAGCCAGGGTCCCGGGGAGCTGTTTTTT.

This clone is a singleton in its sample. This chain links TRBV19 with TRBJ1-3; TRBD1 might be the D (6 bases). CDR3 length: 15 residues. V gave up 5 bases and J gave up 4 bases, with 15 bases separating them. Germline V CDR1 and CDR2: LNHDA, SQIVND (reference sequence). The CDR3 sequence: CASSPGTQNGNTIYF. CDR3 bases: TGTGCCAGTAGTCCCGGGACACAAAACGGAAACACCATATATTTT.